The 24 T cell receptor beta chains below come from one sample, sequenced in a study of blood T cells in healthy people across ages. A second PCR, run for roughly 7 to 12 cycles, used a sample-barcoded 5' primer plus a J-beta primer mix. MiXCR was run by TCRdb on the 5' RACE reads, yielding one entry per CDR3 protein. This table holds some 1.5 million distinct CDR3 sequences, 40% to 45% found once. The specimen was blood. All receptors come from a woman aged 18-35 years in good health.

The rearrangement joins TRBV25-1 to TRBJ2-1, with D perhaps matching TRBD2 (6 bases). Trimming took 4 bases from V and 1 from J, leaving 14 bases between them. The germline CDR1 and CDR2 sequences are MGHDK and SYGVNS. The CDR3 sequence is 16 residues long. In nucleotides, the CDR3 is TGTGCCAGCAGTGGACGGGGGAGAGGGTCCTACAATGAGCAGTTCTTC. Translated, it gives CASSGRGRGSYNEQFF. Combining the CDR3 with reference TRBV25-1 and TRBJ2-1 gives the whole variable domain EADIYQTPRYLVIGTGKKITLECSQTMGHDKMYWYQQDPGMELHLIHYSYGVNSTEKGDLSSESTVSRIRTEHFPLTLESARPSHTSQYLCASSGRGRGSYNEQFFGPGTRLTVL.

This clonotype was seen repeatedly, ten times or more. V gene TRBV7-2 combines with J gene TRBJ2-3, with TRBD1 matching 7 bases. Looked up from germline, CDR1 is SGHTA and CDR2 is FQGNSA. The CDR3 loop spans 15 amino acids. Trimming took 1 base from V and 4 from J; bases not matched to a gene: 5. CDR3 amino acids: CASSLVAGGADTQYF. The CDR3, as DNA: TGTGCCAGCAGCTTAGTCGCAGGGGGAGCAGATACGCAGTATTTT.

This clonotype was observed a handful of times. In DNA, the CDR3 is TGCAGTGCTCGGACGAGGTTATCCTACGAGCAGTACTTC. Its protein product is CSARTRLSYEQYF. The rearrangement uses TRBV20-1 and TRBJ2-7; D is uncertain. Between the trimmed V and J ends, which lost 5 bases and 1 base, there was a span of 12 bases. Per the germline V gene, CDR1 is DFQATT and CDR2 is SNEGSKA (reference sequence). This CDR3 comprises 13 residues.

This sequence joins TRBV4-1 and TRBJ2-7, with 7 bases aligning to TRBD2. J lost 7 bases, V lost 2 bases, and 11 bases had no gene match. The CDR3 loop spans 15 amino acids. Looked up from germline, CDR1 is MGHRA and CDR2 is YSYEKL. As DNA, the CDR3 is TGCGCCAGCAGCCAAACGGGACTAAGGAACAATGAGCAGTACTTC. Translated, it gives CASSQTGLRNNEQYF.

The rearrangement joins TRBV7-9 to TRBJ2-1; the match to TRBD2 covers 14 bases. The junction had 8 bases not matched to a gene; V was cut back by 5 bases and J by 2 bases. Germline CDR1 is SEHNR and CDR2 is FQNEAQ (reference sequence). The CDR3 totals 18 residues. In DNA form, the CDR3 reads TGTGCCAGCAGCGCCGGGGGACTAGCGGGAGCACCCTACAATGAGCAGTTCTTC. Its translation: CASSAGGLAGAPYNEQFF. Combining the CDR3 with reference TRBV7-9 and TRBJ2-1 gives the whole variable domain DTGVSQNPRHKITKRGQNVTFRCDPISEHNRLYWYRQTLGQGPEFLTYFQNEAQLEKSRLLSDRFSAERPKGSFSTLEIQRTEQGDSAMYLCASSAGGLAGAPYNEQFFGPGTRLTVL.

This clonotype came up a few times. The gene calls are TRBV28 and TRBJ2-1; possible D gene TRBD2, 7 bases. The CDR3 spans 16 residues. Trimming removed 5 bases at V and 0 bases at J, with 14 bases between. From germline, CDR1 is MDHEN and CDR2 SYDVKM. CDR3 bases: TGTGCCAGCAGTCTCCTGGGAGGGGGCTCCTACAATGAGCAGTTCTTC. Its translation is CASSLLGGGSYNEQFF.

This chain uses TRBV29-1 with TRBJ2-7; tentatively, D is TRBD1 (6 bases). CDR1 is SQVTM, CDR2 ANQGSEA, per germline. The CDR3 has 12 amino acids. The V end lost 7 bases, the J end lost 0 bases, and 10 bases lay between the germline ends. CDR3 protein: CSGLGHSYEQYF. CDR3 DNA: TGCAGCGGACTGGGACACTCCTACGAGCAGTACTTC.

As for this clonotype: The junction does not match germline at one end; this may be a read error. The CDR3 spells CASSLELVTDTRYF. CDR3 nucleotides: TGTGCCAGCAGCTTAGAACTTGTCACAGATACGCGGTATTTT. V is TRBV7-2 and J is TRBJ2-3; D unclear. The CDR3 is 14 amino acids. Germline assignment: CDR1 SGHTA and CDR2 FQGNSA.

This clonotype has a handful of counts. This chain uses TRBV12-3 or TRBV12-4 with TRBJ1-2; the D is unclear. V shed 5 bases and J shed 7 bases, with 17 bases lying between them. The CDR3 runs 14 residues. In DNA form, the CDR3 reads TGTGCCAGCAGTCCAACGACACGGCCTATTGGCTACACCTTC. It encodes CASSPTTRPIGYTF.

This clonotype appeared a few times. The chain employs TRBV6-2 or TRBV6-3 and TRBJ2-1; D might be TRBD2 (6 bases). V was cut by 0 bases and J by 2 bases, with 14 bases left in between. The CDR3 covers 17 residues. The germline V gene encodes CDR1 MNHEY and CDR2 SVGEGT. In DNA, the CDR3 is TGTGCCAGCAGTTACTCGCCTAGCGCCGTTACCTACAATGAGCAGTTCTTC. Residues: CASSYSPSAVTYNEQFF.

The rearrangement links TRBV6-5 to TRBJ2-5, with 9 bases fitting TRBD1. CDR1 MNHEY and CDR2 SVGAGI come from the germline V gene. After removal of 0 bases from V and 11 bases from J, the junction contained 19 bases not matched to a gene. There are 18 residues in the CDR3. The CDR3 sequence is CASSYSRAGQGKTNEQYF. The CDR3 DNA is TGTGCCAGCAGTTACTCGCGGGCGGGACAGGGCAAGACCAATGAGCAGTACTTC.

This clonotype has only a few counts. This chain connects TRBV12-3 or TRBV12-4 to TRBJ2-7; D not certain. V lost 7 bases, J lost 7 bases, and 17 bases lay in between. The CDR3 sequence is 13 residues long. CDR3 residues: CASTPRVGPEQYF. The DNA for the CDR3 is TGTGCCAGCACCCCAAGGGTGGGTCCGGAGCAGTACTTC.

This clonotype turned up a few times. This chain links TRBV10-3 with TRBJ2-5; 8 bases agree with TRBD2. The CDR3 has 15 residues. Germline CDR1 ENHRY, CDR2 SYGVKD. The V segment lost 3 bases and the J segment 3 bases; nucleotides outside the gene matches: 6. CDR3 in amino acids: CAISETGTREETQYF. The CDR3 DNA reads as TGTGCCATCAGTGAAACCGGGACTAGAGAAGAGACCCAGTACTTC.

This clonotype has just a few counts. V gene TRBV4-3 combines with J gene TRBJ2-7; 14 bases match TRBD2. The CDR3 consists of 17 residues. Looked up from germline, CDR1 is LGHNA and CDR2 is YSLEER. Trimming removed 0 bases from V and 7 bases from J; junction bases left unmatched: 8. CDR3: CASSQDGATSGGDEQYF. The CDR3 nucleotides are TGCGCCAGCAGCCAAGATGGGGCGACTAGCGGGGGGGATGAGCAGTACTTC.

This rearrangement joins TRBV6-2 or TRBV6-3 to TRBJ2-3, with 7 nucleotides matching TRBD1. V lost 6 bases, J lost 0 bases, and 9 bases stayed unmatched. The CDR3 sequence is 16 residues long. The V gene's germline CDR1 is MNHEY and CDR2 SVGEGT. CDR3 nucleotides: TGTGCCAGCAGGATCAACAGGGGCACTAGCACAGATACGCAGTATTTT. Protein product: CASRINRGTSTDTQYF.

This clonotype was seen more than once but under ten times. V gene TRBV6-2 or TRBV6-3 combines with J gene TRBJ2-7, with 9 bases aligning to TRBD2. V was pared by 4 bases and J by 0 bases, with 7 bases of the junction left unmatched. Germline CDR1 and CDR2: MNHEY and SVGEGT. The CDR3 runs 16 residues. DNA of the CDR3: TGTGCCAGCAGTTGGACTAGCGTACCGAGCTCCTACGAGCAGTACTTC. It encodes CASSWTSVPSSYEQYF.

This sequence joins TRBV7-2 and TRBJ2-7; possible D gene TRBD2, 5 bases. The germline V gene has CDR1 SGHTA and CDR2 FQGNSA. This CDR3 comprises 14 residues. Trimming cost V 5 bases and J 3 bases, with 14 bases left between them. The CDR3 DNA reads TGTGCCAGCAGCACCCTTCTAGGAGGCTACGAGCAGTACTTC. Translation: CASSTLLGGYEQYF.

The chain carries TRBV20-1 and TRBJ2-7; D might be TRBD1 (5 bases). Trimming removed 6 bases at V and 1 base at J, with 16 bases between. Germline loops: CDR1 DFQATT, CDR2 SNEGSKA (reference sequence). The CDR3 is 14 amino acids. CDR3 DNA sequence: TGCAGTGCGCCACGGGCAGGGCGGTCCTACGAGCAGTACTTC. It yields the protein CSAPRAGRSYEQYF.

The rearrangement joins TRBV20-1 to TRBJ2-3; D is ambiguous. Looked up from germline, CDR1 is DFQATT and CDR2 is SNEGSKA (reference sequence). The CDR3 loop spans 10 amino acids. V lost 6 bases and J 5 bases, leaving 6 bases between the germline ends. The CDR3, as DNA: TGCAGTGCATCTAGAGATACGCAGTATTTT. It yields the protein CSASRDTQYF.

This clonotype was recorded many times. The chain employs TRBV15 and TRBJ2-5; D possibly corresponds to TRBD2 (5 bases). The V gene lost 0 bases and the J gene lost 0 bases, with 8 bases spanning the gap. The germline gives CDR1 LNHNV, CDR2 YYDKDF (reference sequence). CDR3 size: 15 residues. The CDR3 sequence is CATSRETDYQETQYF. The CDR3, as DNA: TGTGCCACCAGCAGAGAAACGGACTACCAAGAGACCCAGTACTTC.

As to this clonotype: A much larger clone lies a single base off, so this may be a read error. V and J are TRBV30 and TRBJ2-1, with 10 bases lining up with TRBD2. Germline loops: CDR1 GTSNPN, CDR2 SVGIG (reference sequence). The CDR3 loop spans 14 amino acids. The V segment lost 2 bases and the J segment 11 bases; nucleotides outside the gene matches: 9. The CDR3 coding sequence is TGTGCCTGGAGTCCAGGACTAGCGGTGAATAAGCAGTTCTTC. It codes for CAWSPGLAVNKQFF.

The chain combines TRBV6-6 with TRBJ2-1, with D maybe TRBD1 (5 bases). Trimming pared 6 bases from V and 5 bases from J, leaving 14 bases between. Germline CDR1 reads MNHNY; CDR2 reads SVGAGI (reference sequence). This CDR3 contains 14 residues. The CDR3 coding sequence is TGTGCCAGCAGCTACCGTGGGGCCGACAATGAGCAGTTCTTC. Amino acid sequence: CASSYRGADNEQFF.

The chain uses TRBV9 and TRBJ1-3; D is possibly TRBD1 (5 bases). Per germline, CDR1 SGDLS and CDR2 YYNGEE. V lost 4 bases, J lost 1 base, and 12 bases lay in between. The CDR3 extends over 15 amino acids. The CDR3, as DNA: TGTGCCAGCAGCCCCCCCGACAGTTCTGGAAACACCATATATTTT. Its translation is CASSPPDSSGNTIYF.

CDR3 in amino acids: CASSKGGGPETPRLYYNEQFF. The CDR3 nucleotides read TGTGCCAGCAGCAAAGGCGGAGGTCCGGAGACGCCGAGGCTGTACTACAATGAGCAGTTCTTC. The V call is TRBV21-1, the J call TRBJ2-1; the D call in the table, TRBD2, was not verified against the DNA. TRBV21-1 is classified as a pseudogene. This CDR3 spans 21 amino acids.